Given below is one T cell receptor beta chain in context. These data originate in a study of cytomegalovirus exposure and HLA in healthy donors. The assay was immunoSEQ multiplex PCR, and TCRdb's table has in-frame clones only and misses some. Found here are about 220,000 clones, around 80% of them singletons; the top ten hold 11% to 15%. From germline, CDR1 is MNHNS and CDR2 SASEGT. The V and J ends lost 10 bases and 4 bases respectively, with 16 bases between them. The CDR3 is 13 amino acids. The chain recombines TRBV6-1 with TRBJ1-2, with D perhaps TRBD1 (6 bases). Input material: PBMCs. The sequence was collected from a woman aged 25 to 39 in good health and CMV-seropositive. The DNA of the CDR3 is TGTGCCACTTCAGGCCGGGACACCTATGGCTACACCTTC. Translated: CATSGRDTYGYTF.